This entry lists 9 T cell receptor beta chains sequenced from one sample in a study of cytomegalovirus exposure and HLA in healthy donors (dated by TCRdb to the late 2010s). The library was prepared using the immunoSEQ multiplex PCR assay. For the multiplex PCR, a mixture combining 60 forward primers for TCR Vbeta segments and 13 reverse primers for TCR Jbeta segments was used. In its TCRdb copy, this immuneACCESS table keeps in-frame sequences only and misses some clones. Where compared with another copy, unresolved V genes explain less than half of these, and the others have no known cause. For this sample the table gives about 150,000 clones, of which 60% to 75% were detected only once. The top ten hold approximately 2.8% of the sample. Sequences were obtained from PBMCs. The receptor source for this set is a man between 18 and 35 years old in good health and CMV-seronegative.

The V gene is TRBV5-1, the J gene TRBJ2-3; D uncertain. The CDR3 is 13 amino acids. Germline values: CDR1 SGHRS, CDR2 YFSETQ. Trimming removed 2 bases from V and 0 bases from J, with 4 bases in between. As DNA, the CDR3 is TGCGCCAGCAGCTTCCTGAGCACAGATACGCAGTATTTT. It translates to CASSFLSTDTQYF. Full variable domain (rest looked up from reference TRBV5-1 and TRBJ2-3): KAGVTQTPRYLIKTRGQQVTLSCSPISGHRSVSWYQQTPGQGLQFLFEYFSETQRNKGNFPGRFSGRQFSNSRSEMNVSTLELGDSALYLCASSFLSTDTQYFGPGTRLTVL.

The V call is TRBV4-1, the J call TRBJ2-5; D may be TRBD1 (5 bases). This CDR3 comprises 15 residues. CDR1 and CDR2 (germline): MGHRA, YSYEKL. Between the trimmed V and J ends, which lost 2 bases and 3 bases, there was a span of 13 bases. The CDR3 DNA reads TGCGCCAGCAGCCAACCGCAAATCAGGGAAGAGACCCAGTACTTC. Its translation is CASSQPQIREETQYF.

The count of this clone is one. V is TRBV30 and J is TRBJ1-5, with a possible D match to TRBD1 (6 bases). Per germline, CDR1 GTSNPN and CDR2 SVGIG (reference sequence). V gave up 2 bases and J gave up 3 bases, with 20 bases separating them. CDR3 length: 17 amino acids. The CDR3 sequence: CAWSSNRVGSVNQPQHF. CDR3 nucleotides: TGTGCCTGGAGTTCGAACAGGGTTGGGTCGGTCAATCAGCCCCAGCATTTT.

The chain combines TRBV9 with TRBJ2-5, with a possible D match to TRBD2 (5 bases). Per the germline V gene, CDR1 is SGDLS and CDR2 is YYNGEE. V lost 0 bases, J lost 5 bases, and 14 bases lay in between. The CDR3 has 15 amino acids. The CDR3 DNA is TGTGCCAGCAGCGTAGTCCCGGGATTTGGGGAGACCCAGTACTTC. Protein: CASSVVPGFGETQYF.

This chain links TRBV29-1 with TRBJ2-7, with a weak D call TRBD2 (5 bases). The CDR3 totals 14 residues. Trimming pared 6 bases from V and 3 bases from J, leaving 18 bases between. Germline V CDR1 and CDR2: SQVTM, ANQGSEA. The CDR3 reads CSVLTGLDNYEQYF. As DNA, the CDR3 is TGCAGCGTATTAACGGGGTTGGATAACTACGAGCAGTACTTC.

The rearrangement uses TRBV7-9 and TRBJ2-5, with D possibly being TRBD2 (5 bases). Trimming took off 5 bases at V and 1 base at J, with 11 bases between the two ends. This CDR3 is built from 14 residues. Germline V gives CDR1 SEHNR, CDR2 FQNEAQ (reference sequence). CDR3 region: CASSPSGVQETQYF. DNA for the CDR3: TGTGCCAGCAGCCCTTCCGGGGTCCAAGAGACCCAGTACTTC.

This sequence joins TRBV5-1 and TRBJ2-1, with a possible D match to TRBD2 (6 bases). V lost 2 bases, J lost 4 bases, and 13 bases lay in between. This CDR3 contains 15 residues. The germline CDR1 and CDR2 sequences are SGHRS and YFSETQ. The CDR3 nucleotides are TGCGCCAGCAGCTTCGGGATAGCGGATTACAATGAGCAGTTCTTC. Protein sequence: CASSFGIADYNEQFF.

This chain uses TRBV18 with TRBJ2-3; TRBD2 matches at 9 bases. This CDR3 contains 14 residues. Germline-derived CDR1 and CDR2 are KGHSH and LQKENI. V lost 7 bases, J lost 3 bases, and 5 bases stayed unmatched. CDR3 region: CASCLAGMTDTQYF. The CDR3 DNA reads TGTGCCAGCTGTCTAGCGGGGATGACAGATACGCAGTATTTT. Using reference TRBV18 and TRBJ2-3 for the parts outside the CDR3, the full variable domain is NAGVMQNPRHLVRRRGQEARLRCSPMKGHSHVYWYRQLPEEGLKFMVYLQKENIIDESGMPKERFSAEFPKEGPSILRIQQVVRGDSAAYFCASCLAGMTDTQYFGPGTRLTVL.

The CDR3 reads CASSSYYEQYF. CDR3 DNA sequence: TGTGCCAGCAGTTCTTACTACGAGCAGTACTTC. The chain is built from TRBV6-5 and TRBJ2-7; D gene uncertain. Germline assignment: CDR1 MNHEY and CDR2 SVGAGI. This CDR3 is 11 amino acids long. V was trimmed by 4 bases and J by 3 bases, leaving 4 bases between them.